Shown below are 2 T cell receptor beta chains from a single sample sequenced in a study of graft-versus-host responses after intestinal transplantation (dated by TCRdb to the early 2020s). The protocol used for the library was the immunoSEQ multiplex PCR assay. Here the immuneACCESS table is served through TCRdb, limited to in-frame sequences with V and J called. Missing clones are a known gap in these copies; in checked studies unresolved V genes cover under half, and the rest lacks a known reason. The sample data list approximately 9,000 clones, and 25% to 30% of these were observed just once. About 3.3% of the sample lies in the top ten. The time point label, read with the paper, signifies: cells obtained before transplantation from donor or recipient. Here the sequenced sample was alloreactive CD4+ T cells from a mixed lymphocyte reaction culture, taken before intestinal transplant. Per the publication, the cell subset or site label means: CFSE-low proliferating T cells sorted from roughly 6-day pre-transplant mixed lymphocyte reaction (GvH or HvG direction). The receptors were gathered from a human patient who received an intestinal transplant.

This clone was observed a handful of times. The chain links TRBV7-3 to TRBJ2-1; D may be TRBD1 or TRBD2 (5 bases each). The V gene lost 2 bases and the J gene lost 0 bases, with 8 bases spanning the gap. Germline CDR1 SGHTA, CDR2 FQGTGA. CDR3 size: 15 residues. The CDR3 loop reads CASSLDGGSYNEQFF. The CDR3 nucleotides are TGTGCCAGCAGCTTAGATGGGGGCTCCTACAATGAGCAGTTCTTC.

V usage is TRBV7-8 and J usage is TRBJ1-1, with D perhaps TRBD1 (6 bases). Germline values: CDR1 SGHVS, CDR2 FQNEAQ. Trimming took off 5 bases at V and 0 bases at J, with 19 bases between the two ends. CDR3 size: 17 residues. CDR3 in DNA: TGTGCCAGCAGCCGATCGCCCATACAGGGAATGAACACTGAAGCTTTCTTT. It translates to CASSRSPIQGMNTEAFF. The whole variable domain, remainder taken from reference TRBV7-8 and TRBJ1-1, is GAGVSQSPRYKVAKRGQDVALRCDPISGHVSLFWYQQALGQGPEFLTYFQNEAQLDKSGLPSDRFFAERPEGSVSTLKIQRTQQEDSAVYLCASSRSPIQGMNTEAFFGQGTRLTVV.